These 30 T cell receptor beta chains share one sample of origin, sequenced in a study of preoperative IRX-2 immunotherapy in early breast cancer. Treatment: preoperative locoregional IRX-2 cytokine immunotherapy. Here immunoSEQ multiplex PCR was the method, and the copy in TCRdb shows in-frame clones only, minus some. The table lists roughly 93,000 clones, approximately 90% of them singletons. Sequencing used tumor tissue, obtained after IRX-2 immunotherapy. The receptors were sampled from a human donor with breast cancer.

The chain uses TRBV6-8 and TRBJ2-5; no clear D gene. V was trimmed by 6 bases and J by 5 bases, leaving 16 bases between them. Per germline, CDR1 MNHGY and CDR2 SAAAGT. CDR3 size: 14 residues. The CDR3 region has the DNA TGTGCCAGCAGGGCCCAGAAACGTAAGGAGACCCAGTACTTC. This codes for CASRAQKRKETQYF.

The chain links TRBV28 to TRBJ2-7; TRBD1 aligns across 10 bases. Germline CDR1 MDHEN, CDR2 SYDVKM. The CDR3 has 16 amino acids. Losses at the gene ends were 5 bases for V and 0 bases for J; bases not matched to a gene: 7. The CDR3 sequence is CASSGTRDRGSYEQYF. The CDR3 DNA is TGTGCCAGCAGTGGCACTCGGGACAGGGGCTCCTACGAGCAGTACTTC.

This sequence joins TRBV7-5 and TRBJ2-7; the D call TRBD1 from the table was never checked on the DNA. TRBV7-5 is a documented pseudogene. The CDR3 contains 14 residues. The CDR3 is CASSLGQARYEQYF. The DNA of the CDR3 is TGTGCCAGCAGCTTAGGACAGGCCCGCTACGAGCAATACTTC.

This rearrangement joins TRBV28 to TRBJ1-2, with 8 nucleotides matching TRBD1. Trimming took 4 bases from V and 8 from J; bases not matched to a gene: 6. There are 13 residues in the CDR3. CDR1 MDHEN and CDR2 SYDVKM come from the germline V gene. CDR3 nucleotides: TGTGCCAGCAGTTGGACAGGGAGATTCGGCTACACCTTC. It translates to CASSWTGRFGYTF.

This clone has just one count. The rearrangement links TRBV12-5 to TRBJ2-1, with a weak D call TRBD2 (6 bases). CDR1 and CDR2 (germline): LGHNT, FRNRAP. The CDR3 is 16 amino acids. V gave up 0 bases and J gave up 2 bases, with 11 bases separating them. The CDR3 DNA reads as TGTGCTAGTGGTTTGGTTTGGACTACCACCTACAATGAGCAGTTCTTC. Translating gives CASGLVWTTTYNEQFF.

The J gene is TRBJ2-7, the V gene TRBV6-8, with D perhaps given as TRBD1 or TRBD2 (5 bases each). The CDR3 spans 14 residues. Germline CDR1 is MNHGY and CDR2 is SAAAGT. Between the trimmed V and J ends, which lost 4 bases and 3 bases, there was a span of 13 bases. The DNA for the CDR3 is TGTGCCAGCAGTTTTACCAGAGGGGACTACGAGCAGTACTTC. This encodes CASSFTRGDYEQYF.

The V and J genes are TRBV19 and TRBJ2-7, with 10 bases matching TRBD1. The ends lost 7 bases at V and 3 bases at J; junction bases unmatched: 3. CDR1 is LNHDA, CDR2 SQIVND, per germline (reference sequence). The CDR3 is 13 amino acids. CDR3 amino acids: CASTGTGDYEQYF. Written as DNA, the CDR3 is TGTGCCAGTACCGGGACAGGGGACTACGAGCAGTACTTC.

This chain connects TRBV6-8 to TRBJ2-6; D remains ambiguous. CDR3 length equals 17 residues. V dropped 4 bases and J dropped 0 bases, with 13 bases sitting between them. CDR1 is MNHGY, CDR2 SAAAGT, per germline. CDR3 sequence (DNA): TGTGCCAGCAGTTTGGGCTCTCTGTTCTCTGGGGCCAACGTCCTGACTTTC. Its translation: CASSLGSLFSGANVLTF.

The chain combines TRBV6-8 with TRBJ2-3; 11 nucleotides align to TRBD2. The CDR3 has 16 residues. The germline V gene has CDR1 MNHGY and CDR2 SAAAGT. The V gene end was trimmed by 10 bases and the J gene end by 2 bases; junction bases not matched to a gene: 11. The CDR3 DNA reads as TGTGCCATCAGCGAGGGGACTAGCGGTTTCACAGATACGCAGTATTTT. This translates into CAISEGTSGFTDTQYF.

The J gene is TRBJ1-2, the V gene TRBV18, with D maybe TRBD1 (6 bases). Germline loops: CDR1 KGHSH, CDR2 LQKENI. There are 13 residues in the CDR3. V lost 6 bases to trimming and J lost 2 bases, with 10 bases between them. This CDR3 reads CASSGGQNYGYTF. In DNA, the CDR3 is TGTGCCAGCTCGGGTGGACAGAACTATGGCTACACCTTC.

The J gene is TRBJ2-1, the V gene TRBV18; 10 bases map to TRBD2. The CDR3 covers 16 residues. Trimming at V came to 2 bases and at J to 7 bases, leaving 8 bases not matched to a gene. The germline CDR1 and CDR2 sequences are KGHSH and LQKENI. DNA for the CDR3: TGTGCCAGCTCACCAACTACTAGCGGGAACGGTAATGAGCAGTTCTTC. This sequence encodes CASSPTTSGNGNEQFF.

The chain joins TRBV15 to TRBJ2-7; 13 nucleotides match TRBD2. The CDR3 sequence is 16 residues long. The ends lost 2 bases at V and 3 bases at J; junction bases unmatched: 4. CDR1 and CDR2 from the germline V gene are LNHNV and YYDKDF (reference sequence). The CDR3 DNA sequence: TGTGCCACCAGCAGACCGGGACTAGCGGGAAACTACGAGCAGTACTTC. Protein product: CATSRPGLAGNYEQYF. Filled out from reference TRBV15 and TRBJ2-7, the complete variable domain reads DAMVIQNPRYQVTQFGKPVTLSCSQTLNHNVMYWYQQKSSQAPKLLFHYYDKDFNNEADTPDNFQSRRPNTSFCFLDIRSPGLGDTAMYLCATSRPGLAGNYEQYFGPGTRLTVT.

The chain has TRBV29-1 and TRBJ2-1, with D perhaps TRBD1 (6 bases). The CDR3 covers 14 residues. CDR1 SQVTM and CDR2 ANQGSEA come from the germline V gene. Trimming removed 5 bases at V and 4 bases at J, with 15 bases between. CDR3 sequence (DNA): TGCAGCGTTAAGATGACAGGACCGTACAATGAGCAGTTCTTC. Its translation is CSVKMTGPYNEQFF.

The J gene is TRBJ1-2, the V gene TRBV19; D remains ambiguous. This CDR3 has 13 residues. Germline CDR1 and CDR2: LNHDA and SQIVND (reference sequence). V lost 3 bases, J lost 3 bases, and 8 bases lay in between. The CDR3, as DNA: TGTGCCAGTAGTATGGGTGGGGACTATGGCTACACCTTC. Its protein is CASSMGGDYGYTF.

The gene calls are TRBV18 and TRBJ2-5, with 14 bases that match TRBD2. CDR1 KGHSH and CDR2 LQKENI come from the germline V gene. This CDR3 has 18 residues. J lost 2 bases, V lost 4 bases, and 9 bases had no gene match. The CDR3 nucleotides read TGTGCCAGCTCACGGGGGACTAGCGGGGGACCGATGCAAGAGACCCAGTACTTC. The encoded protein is CASSRGTSGGPMQETQYF. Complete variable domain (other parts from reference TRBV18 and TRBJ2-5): NAGVMQNPRHLVRRRGQEARLRCSPMKGHSHVYWYRQLPEEGLKFMVYLQKENIIDESGMPKERFSAEFPKEGPSILRIQQVVRGDSAAYFCASSRGTSGGPMQETQYFGPGTRLLVL.

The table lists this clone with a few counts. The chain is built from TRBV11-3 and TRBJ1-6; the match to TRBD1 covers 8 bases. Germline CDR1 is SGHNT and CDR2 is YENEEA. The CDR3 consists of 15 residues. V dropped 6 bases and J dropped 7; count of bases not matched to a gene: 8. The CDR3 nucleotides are TGTGCCAGCAGGCGTCAGACAGGGGAAAATTCACCCCTCCACTTT. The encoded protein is CASRRQTGENSPLHF.

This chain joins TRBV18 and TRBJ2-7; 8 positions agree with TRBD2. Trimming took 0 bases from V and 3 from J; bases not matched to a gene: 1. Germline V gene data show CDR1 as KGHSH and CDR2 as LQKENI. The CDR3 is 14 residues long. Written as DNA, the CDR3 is TGTGCCAGCTCACCACCGGGACTAGTCTACGAGCAGTACTTC. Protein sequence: CASSPPGLVYEQYF.

As DNA, the CDR3 is TGTGCCTGGAGTGTAGGGTATGAAGCTTTCTTT. Encoded protein: CAWSVGYEAFF. The rearrangement joins TRBV30 to TRBJ1-1; D gene unclear. Germline CDR1 GTSNPN, CDR2 SVGIG (reference sequence). The CDR3 length is 11 residues. V gave up 0 bases and J gave up 7 bases, with 6 bases separating them.

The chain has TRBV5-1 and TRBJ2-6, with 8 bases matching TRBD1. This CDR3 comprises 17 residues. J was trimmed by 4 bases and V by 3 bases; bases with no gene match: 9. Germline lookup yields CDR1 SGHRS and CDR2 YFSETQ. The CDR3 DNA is TGCGCCAGCAGCTCCACCCTGGACAGGGCGGGGGCCAACGTCCTGACTTTC. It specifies CASSSTLDRAGANVLTF.

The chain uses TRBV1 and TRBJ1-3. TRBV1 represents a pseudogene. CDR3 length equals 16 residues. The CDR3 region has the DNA TGCGCCAGCAGCCAAGTGAGGGCGGTGGATGGAAACACCATATATTTT. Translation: CASSQVRAVDGNTIYF.

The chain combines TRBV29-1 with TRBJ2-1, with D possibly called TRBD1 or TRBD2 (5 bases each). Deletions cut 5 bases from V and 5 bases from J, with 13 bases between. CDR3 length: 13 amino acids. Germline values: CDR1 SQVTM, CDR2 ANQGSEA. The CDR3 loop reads CSVRRGDHNEQFF. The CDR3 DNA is TGCAGCGTTAGGCGTGGGGACCACAATGAGCAGTTCTTC.

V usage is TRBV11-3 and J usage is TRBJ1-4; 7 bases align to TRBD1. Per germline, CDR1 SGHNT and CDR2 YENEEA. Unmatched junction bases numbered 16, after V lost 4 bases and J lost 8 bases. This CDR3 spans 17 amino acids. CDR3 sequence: CASSSTDDRAGREKLFF. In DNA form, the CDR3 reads TGTGCCAGCAGCTCCACAGACGACAGGGCTGGGAGGGAAAAACTGTTTTTT.

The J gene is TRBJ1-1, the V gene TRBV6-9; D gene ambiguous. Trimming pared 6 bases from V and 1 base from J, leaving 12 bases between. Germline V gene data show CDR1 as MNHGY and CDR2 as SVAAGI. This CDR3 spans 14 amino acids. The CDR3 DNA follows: TGTGCCAGCAGGTCTTGGGCCGAGAACACTGAAGCTTTCTTT. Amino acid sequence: CASRSWAENTEAFF.

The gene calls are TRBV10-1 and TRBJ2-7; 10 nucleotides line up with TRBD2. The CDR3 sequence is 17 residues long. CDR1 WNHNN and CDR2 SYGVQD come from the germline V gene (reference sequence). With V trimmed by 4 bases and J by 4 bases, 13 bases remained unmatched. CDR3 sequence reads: CASSVVWLAGVVYEQYF. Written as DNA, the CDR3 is TGCGCCAGCAGTGTAGTATGGCTAGCGGGAGTAGTATACGAGCAGTACTTC.

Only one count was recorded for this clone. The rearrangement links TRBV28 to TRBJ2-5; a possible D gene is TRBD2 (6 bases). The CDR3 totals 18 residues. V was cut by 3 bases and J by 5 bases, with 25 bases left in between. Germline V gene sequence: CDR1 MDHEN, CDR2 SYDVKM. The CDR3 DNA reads TGTGCCAGCAGTTTGTCCGCAGGGTTAGCGGAGCAAGGGGAGACCCAGTACTTC. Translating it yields CASSLSAGLAEQGETQYF.

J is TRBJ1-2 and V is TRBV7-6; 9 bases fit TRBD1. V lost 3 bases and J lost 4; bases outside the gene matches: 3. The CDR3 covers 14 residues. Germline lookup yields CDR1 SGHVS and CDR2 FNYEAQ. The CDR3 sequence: CASSLTGGAYGYTF. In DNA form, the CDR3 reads TGTGCCAGCAGCTTGACAGGGGGAGCCTATGGCTACACCTTC.

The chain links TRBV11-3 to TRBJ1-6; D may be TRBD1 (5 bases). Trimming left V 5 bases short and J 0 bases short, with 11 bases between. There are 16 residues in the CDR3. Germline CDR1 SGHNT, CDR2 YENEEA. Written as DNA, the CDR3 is TGTGCCAGCAGCCAGGGTGGGAGCTCCTATAATTCACCCCTCCACTTT. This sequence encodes CASSQGGSSYNSPLHF.

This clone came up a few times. In nucleotides, the CDR3 is TGTGCCAGCAGCCCAGACAGGGTTGCAACTAATGAAAAACTGTTTTTT. Translated: CASSPDRVATNEKLFF. This chain links TRBV7-8 with TRBJ1-4; 7 bases map to TRBD1. CDR1 and CDR2 (germline): SGHVS, FQNEAQ. V lost 5 bases and J lost 0; bases outside the gene matches: 6. The CDR3 is 16 residues long.

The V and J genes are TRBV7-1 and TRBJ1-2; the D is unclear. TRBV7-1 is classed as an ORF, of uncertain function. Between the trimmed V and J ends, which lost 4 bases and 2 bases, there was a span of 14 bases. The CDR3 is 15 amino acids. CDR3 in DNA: TGTGCCAGCAGCTTAGGTCCAGAAGGAAACTATGGCTACACCTTC. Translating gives CASSLGPEGNYGYTF.

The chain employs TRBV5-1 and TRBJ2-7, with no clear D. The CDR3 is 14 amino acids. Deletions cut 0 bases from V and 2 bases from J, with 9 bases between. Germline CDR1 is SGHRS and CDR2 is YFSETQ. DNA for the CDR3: TGCGCCAGCAGCTTGGTGACTGGAACCTACGAGCAGTACTTC. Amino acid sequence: CASSLVTGTYEQYF.